This T cell receptor beta chain was sequenced during a study of blood T cell repertoires in COVID-19. The wider study: Spain, Italy and the United States supplied samples that represented acute and convalescent COVID-19. PBMCs, B-cell-depleted T cells, or T cells were the source of the cDNA or gDNA that made up the material.

Original data processing: Amplification from reference gene primers served as the basis for estimated nucleated cell counts. Assay used: immunoSEQ multiplex PCR; TCRdb lists only in-frame clones, some missing. V and J calls and clone size follow that table, whereas D and trimming were derived from the DNA. This sample has some 86,000 clones; approximately 80% occur once, and the top ten carry around 29%. The CDR3 has 13 residues. Germline V gene sequence: CDR1 MNHEY, CDR2 SVGAGI. Trimming pared 8 bases from V and 0 bases from J, leaving 10 bases between. Specimen: peripheral blood. This chain connects TRBV6-5 to TRBJ1-1; unclear D gene. The TCR was taken from a woman of 80 years or more with active or convalescent COVID-19. CDR3 nucleotide sequence: TGTGCCAGCTTAGAGGTGATGAACACTGAAGCTTTCTTT. Translation gives CASLEVMNTEAFF.